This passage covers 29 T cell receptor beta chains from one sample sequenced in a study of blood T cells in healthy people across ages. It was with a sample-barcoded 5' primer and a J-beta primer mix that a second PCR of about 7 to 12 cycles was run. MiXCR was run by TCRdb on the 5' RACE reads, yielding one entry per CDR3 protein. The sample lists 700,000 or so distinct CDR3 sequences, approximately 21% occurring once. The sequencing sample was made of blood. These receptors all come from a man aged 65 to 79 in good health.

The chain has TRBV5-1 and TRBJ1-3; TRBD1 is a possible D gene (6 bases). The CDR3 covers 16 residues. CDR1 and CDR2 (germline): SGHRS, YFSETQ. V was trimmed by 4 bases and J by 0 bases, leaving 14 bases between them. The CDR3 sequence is CASSPGHRVSGNTIYF. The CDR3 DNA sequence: TGCGCCAGCAGCCCAGGACACAGGGTCTCTGGAAACACCATATATTTT.

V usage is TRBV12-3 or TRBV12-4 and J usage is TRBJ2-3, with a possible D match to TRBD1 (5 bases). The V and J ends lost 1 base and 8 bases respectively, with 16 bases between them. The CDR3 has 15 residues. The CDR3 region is CASSLGLEQGGTQYF. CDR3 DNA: TGTGCCAGCAGTTTAGGGCTTGAGCAGGGCGGTACGCAGTATTTT.

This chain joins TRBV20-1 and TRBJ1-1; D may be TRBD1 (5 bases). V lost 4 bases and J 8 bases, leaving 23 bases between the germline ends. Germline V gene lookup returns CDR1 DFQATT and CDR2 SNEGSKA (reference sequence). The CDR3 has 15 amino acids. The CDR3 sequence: CSAITLGSPWGEAFF. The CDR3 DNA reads TGCAGTGCTATAACACTCGGGAGCCCATGGGGCGAAGCTTTCTTT.

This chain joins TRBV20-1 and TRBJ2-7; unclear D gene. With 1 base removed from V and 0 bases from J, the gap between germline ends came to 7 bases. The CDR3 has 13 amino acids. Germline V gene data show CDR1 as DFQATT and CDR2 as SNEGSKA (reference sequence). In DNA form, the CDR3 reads TGCAGTGCTAGAGGGTCGAGCTCCTACGAGCAGTACTTC. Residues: CSARGSSSYEQYF.

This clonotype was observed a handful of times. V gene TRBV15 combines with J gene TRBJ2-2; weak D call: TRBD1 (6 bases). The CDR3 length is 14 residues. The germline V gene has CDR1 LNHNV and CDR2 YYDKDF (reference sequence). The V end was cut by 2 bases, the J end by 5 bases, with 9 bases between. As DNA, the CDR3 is TGTGCCACCAGCAGACACAGGGAAACCGGGGAGCTGTTTTTT. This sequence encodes CATSRHRETGELFF.

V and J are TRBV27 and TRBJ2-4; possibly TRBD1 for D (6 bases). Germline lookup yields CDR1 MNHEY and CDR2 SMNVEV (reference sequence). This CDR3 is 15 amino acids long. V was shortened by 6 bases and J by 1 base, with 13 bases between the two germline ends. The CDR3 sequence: CASREGGFAKNIQYF. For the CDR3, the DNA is TGTGCCAGCAGAGAAGGGGGTTTCGCCAAAAACATTCAGTACTTC.

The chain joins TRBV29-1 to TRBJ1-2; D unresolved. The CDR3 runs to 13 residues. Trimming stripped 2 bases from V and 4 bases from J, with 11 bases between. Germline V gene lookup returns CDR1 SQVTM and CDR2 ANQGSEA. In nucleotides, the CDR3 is TGCAGCGTTGAAAGGGAGTCCGGCTATGGCTACACCTTC. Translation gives CSVERESGYGYTF.

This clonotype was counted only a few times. The CDR3 nucleotides read TGTGCCAGCAGACCCGGACAGGGTTATGAGCAGTTCTTC. Residues: CASRPGQGYEQFF. The V and J genes are TRBV6-2 or TRBV6-3 and TRBJ2-5; 8 bases fit TRBD1. The J call is uncertain, as TRBJ2-1 better fits the DNA end. CDR3 length: 13 amino acids. Germline CDR1 is MNHEY and CDR2 is SVGEGT.

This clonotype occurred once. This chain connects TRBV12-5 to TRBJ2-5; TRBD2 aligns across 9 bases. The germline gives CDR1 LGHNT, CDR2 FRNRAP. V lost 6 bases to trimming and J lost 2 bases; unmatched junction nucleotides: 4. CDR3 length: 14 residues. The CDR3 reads CASGPTSGQETQYF. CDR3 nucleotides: TGTGCTAGTGGCCCGACTAGCGGACAAGAGACCCAGTACTTC.

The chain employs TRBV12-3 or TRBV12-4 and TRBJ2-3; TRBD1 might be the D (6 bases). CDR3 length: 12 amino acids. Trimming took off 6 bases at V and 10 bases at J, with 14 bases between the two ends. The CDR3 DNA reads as TGTGCCAGCAGATCCGGGACATTGGCGCAGTATTTT. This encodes CASRSGTLAQYF.

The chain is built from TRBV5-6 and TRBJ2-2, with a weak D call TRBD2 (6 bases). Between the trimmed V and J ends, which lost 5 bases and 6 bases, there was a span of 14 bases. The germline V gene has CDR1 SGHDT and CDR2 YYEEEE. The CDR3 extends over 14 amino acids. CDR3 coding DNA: TGTGCCAGCAGACCCAGCGGGTCGTCCGGGGAGCTGTTTTTT. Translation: CASRPSGSSGELFF.

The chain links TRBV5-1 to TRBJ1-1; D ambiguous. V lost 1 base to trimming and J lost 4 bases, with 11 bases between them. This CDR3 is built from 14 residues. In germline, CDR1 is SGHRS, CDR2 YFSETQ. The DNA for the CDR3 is TGCGCCAGCAGCTTGAGGGATATTTCCACTGAAGCTTTCTTT. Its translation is CASSLRDISTEAFF.

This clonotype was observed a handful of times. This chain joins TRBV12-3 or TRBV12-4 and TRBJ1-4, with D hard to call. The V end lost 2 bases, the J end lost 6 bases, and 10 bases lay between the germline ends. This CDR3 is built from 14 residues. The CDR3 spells CASSLRRSDEKLFF. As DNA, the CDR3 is TGTGCCAGCAGTTTACGGAGGTCCGATGAAAAACTGTTTTTT.

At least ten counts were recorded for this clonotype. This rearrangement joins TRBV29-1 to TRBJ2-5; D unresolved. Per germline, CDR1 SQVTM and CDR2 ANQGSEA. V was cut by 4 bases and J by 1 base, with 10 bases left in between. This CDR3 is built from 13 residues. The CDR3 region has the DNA TGCAGCGTTGTCGCGGATCTCCAAGAGACCCAGTACTTC. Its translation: CSVVADLQETQYF.

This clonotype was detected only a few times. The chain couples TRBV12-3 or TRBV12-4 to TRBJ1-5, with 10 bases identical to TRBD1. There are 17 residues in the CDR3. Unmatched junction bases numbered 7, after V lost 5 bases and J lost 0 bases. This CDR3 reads CASSEGQGTNSNQPQHF. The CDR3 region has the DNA TGTGCCAGCAGTGAGGGACAGGGGACAAATAGCAATCAGCCCCAGCATTTT.

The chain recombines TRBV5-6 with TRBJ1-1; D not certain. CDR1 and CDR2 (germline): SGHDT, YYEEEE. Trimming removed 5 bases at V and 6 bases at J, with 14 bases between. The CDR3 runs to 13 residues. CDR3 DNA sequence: TGTGCCAGCAGACCCCAAATGGTGGCTGAAGCTTTCTTT. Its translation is CASRPQMVAEAFF. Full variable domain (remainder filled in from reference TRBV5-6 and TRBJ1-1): DAGVTQSPTHLIKTRGQQVTLRCSPKSGHDTVSWYQQALGQGPQFIFQYYEEEERQRGNFPDRFSGHQFPNYSSELNVNALLLGDSALYLCASRPQMVAEAFFGQGTRLTVV.

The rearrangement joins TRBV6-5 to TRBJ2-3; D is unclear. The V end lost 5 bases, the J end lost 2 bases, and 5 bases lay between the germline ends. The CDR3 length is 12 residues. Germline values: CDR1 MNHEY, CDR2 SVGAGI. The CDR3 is CASSQNTDTQYF. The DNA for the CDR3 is TGTGCCAGCAGTCAAAACACAGATACGCAGTATTTT.

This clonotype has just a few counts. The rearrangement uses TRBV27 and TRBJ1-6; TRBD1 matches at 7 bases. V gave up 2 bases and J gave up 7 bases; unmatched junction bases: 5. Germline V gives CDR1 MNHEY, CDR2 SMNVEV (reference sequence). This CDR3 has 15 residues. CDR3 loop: CASSLVDRVNSPLHF. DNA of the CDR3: TGTGCCAGCAGTTTAGTCGACAGGGTAAATTCACCCCTCCACTTT.

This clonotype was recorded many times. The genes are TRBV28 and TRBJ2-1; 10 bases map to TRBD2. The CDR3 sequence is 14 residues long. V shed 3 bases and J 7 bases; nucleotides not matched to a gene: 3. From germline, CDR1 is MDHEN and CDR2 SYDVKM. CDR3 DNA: TGTGCCAGCAGTTTGGAACTAGCGGGGAATGAGCAGTTCTTC. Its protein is CASSLELAGNEQFF.

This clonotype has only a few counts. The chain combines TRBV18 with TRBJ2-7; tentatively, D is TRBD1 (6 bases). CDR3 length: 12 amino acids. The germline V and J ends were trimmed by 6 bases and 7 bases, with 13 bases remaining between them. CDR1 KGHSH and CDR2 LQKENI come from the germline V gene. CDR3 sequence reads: CASSYRVGEQYF. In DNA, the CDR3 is TGTGCCAGCTCGTACAGGGTGGGGGAGCAGTACTTC.

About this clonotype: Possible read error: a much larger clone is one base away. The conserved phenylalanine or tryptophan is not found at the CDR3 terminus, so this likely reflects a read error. CDR3 sequence (DNA): TGTGCCAGCAGTTTAAGAGGGACAGGGCCTAACATTCAGTACGTC. Translating it yields CASSLRGTGPNIQYV. The chain links TRBV12-3 or TRBV12-4 to TRBJ2-4; 9 nucleotides agree with TRBD1. Trimming took 2 bases from V and 7 from J; bases not matched to a gene: 6. The CDR3 is made up of 15 amino acids.

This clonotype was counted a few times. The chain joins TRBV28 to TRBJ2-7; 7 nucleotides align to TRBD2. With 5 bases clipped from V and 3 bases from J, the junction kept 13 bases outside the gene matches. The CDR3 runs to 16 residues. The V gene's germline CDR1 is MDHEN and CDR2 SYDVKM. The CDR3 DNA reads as TGTGCCAGCAGTACCTCGAGGAGGACTAGGGGCTACGAGCAGTACGTC. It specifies CASSTSRRTRGYEQYV.

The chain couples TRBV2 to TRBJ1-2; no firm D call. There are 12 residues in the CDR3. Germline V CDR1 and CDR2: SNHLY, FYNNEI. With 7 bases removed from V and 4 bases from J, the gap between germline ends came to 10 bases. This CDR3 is CASKTDIYGYTF. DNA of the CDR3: TGTGCCAGCAAGACCGATATCTATGGCTACACCTTC.

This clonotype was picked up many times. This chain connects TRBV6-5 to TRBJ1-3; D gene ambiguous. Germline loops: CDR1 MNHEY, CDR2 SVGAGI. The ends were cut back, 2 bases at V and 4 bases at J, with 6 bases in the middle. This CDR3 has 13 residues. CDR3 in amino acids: CASSYVPGNTIYF. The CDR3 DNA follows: TGTGCCAGCAGTTACGTGCCGGGAAACACCATATATTTT.

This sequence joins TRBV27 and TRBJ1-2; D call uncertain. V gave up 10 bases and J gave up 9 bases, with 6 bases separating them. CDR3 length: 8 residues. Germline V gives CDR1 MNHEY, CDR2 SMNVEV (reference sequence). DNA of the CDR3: TGTGCCACCCTTAGCTACACCTTC. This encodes CATLSYTF.

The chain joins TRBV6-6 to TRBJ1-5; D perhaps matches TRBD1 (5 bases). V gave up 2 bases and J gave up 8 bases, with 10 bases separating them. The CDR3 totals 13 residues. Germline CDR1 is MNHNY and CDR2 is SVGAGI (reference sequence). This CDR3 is CASSYVGGEPQHF. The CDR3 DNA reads TGTGCCAGCAGTTACGTTGGGGGAGAGCCCCAGCATTTT.

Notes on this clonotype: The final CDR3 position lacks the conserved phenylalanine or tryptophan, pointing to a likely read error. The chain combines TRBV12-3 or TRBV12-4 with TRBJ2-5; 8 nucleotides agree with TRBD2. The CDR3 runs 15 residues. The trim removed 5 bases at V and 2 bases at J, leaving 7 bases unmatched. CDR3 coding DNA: TGTGCCAGCAGTCTCCGGGGGGGGCCACAAGAGACCCAGTACTCC. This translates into CASSLRGGPQETQYS.

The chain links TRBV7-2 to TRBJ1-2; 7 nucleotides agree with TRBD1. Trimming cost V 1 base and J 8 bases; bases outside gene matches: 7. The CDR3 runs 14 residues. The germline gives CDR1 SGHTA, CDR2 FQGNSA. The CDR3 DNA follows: TGTGCCAGCAGCTTAGATACAGGGGTTAGGGGCTACACCTTC. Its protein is CASSLDTGVRGYTF.

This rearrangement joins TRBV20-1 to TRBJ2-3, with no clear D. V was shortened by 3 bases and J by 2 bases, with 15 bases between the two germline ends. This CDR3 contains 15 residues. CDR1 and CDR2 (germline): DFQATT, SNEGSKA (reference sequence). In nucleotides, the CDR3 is TGCAGTGCTAGGGTCCGAGGCAGAATCACAGATACGCAGTATTTT. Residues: CSARVRGRITDTQYF.